In this sample, the clone carrying this TCR beta chain turned up a few times. The data derive from a study of blood T cell repertoires in COVID-19. Looking at the study overall: Whether acute or convalescent, the COVID-19 samples came from the United States, Italy and Spain. In each case, the material was cDNA or gDNA derived from T cells, B-cell-depleted T cells, or PBMCs.

Original processing notes: Estimation of nucleated cell counts was performed using reference gene primer amplification. Using immunoSEQ multiplex PCR, the repertoire was profiled, and TCRdb retains in-frame clones only, with some absent. V, J and clone size were drawn from that table, and D and trimming were deduced from the DNA. This sample has roughly 140,000 clones, with almost 85% found just once. The germline CDR1 and CDR2 sequences are MNHEY and SVGAGI. This CDR3 region has 15 residues. V shed 6 bases, J shed 7 bases, and the junction held 6 bases outside the gene matches. The sequenced sample was peripheral blood. The V gene is TRBV6-5, the J gene TRBJ1-6, with 10 bases fitting TRBD1. The TCR sequence derives from a man aged 50-59 years with acute or convalescent COVID-19. CDR3 coding DNA: TGTGCCAGCAGCGGGGGACAGGGGCTAAATTCACCCCTCCACTTT. As protein: CASSGGQGLNSPLHF.